This entry describes one T cell receptor beta chain. Its antigen is currently unknown. CDR3 length: 19 amino acids. With 4 bases removed from V and 1 base from J, the gap between germline ends came to 26 bases. Germline V gives CDR1 SGDLS, CDR2 YYNGEE. The sample comes from a study of T cell responses to AZD1222 COVID-19 vaccine. Repertoires were generated with immunoSEQ multiplex PCR, while TCRdb's copy carries only in-frame clones and drops some. The table has approximately 120,000 clones, 88% seen once. Study-wide points: Across spike, vaccine-associated CD4 TCRs were found, dominant at 160-218 and 743-854. Among the donors, most were white British and more were female, and clonal diversity was possibly underestimated. Baseline serology detected seropositivity in only a handful of AZD1222 recipients. Nearly half of spike-specific TCRs reportedly target unmutated variant regions.

The clonotype comes from an adult in good health. The chain uses TRBV9 and TRBJ1-1, with a possible D match to TRBD1 (5 bases). Specimen: peripheral blood, collected on day 0 of MenACWY control vaccination. CDR3 nucleotide sequence: TGTGCCAGCAGCCCCATCGTCCCGCCCGGGGGGGGGACGAACACTGAAGCTTTCTTT. This translates into CASSPIVPPGGGTNTEAFF.